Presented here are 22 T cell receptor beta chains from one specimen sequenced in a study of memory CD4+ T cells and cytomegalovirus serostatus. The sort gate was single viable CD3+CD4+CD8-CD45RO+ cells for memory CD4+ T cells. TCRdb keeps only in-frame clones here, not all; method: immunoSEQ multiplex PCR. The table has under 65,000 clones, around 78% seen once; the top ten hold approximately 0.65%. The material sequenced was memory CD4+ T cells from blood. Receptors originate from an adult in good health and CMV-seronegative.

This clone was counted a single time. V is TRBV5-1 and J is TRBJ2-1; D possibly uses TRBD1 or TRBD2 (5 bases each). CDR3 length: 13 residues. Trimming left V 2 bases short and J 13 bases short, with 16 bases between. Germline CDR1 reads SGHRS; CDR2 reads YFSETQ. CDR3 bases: TGCGCCAGCAGCTTAGGGACCGCACCACGCCAGTTCTTC. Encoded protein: CASSLGTAPRQFF.

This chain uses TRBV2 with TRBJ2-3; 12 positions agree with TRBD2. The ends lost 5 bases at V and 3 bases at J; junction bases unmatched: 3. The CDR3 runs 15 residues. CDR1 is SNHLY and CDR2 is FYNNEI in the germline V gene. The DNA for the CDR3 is TGTGCCAGCAGTTACCTAGCGGGAGGGACAGATACGCAGTATTTT. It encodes CASSYLAGGTDTQYF.

This CDR3 reads CASSEAGGVHTEAFF. The CDR3 DNA follows: TGTGCCAGCAGTGAAGCTGGAGGGGTTCACACTGAAGCTTTCTTT. The chain has TRBV6-1 and TRBJ1-1, with D perhaps TRBD1 (5 bases). V shed 0 bases and J shed 3 bases, with 11 bases lying between them. The CDR3 covers 15 residues. Germline-derived CDR1 and CDR2 are MNHNS and SASEGT.

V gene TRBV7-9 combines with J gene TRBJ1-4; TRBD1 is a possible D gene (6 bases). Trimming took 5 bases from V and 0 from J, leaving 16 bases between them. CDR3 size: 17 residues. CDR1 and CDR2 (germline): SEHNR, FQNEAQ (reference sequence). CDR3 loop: CASSTTFGDTTNEKLFF. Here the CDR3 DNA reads TGTGCCAGCAGCACCACTTTCGGGGACACAACTAATGAAAAACTGTTTTTT.

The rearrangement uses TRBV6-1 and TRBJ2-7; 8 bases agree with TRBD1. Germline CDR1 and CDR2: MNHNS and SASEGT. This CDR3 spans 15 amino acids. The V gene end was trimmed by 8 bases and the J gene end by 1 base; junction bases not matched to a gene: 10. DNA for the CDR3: TGTGCCAGCGCTACTCTCCGGGACAGGTCCTACGAGCAGTACTTC. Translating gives CASATLRDRSYEQYF.

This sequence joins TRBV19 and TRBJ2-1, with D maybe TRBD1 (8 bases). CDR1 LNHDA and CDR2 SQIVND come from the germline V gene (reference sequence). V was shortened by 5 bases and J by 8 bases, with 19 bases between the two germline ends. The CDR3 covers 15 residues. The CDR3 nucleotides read TGTGCCAGTAGTCCAAGGACAGGGAGGGCGTATGAGCAGTTCTTC. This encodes CASSPRTGRAYEQFF.

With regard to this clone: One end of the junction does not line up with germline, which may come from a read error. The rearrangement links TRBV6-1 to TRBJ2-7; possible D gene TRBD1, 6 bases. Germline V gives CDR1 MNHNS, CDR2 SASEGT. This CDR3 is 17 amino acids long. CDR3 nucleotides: TGTGCCATCAGTGAGTTGAGGGTGACAGGTTTCTCCTACGAGCAGTACTTC. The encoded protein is CAISELRVTGFSYEQYF.

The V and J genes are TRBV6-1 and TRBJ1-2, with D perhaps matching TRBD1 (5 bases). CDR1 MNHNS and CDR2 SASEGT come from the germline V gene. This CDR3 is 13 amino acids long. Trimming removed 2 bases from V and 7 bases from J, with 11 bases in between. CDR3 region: CASSELGLGGYTF. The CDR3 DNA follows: TGTGCCAGCAGTGAATTGGGGCTAGGTGGCTACACCTTC.

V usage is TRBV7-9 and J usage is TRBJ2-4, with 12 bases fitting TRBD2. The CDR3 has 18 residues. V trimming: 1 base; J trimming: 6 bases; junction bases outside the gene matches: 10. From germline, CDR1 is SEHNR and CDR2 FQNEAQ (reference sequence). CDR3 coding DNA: TGTGCCAGCAGCTTAGTGTTCCAGGGACTAGCGGGTACAAACATTCAGTACTTC. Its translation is CASSLVFQGLAGTNIQYF.

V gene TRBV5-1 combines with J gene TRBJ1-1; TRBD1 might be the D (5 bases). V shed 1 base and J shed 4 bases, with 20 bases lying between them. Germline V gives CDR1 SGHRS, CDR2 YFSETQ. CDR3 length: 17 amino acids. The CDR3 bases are TGCGCCAGCAGCTTGAGGAGGCCAGGGAGAGTGGGCACTGAAGCTTTCTTT. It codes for CASSLRRPGRVGTEAFF.

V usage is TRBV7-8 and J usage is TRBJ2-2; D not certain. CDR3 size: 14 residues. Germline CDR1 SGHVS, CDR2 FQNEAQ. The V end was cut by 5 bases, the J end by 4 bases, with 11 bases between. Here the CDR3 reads CASSIPISTGELFF. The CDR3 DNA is TGTGCCAGCAGCATCCCAATTAGCACCGGGGAGCTGTTTTTT.

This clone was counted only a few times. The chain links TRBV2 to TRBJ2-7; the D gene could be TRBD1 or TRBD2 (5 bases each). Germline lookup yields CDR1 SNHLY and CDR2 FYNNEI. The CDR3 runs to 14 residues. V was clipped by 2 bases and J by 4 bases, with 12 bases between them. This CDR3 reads CASSELRGKYEQYF. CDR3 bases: TGTGCCAGCAGTGAATTGAGGGGAAAGTACGAGCAGTACTTC. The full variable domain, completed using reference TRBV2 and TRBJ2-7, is EPEVTQTPSHQVTQMGQEVILRCVPISNHLYFYWYRQILGQKVEFLVSFYNNEISEKSEIFDDQFSVERPDGSNFTLKIRSTKLEDSAMYFCASSELRGKYEQYFGPGTRLTVT.

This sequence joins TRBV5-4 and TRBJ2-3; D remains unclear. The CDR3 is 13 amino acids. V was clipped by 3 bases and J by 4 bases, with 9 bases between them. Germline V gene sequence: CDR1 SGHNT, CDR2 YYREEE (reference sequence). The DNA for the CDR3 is TGTGCCAGCAGCTCGAGCCCCCCAGATACGCAGTATTTT. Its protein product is CASSSSPPDTQYF.

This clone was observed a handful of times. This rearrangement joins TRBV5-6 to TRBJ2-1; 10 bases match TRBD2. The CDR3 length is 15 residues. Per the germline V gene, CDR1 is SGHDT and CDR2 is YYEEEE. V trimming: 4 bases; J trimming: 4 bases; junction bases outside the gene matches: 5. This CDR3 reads CASSPTSGTYNEQFF. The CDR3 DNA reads TGTGCCAGCAGCCCAACTAGCGGGACATACAATGAGCAGTTCTTC. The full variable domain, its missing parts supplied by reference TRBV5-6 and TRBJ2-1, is DAGVTQSPTHLIKTRGQQVTLRCSPKSGHDTVSWYQQALGQGPQFIFQYYEEEERQRGNFPDRFSGHQFPNYSSELNVNALLLGDSALYLCASSPTSGTYNEQFFGPGTRLTVL.

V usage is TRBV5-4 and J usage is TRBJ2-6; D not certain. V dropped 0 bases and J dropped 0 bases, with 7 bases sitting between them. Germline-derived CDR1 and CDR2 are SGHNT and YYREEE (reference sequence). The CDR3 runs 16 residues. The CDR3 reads CASSLDLISGANVLTF. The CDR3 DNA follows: TGTGCCAGCAGCTTGGACTTAATCTCTGGGGCCAACGTCCTGACTTTC. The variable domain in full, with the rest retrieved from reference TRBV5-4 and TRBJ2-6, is ETGVTQSPTHLIKTRGQQVTLRCSSQSGHNTVSWYQQALGQGPQFIFQYYREEENGRGNFPPRFSGLQFPNYSSELNVNALELDDSALYLCASSLDLISGANVLTFGAGSRLTVL.

CDR3 sequence: CASRHSSRNEQFF. As DNA, the CDR3 is TGTGCCAGCAGACACTCGAGCCGCAATGAGCAGTTCTTC. The chain is built from TRBV27 and TRBJ2-1; D gene uncertain. CDR3 length: 13 residues. The germline gives CDR1 MNHEY, CDR2 SMNVEV (reference sequence). Trimming took 6 bases from V and 6 from J, leaving 12 bases between them.

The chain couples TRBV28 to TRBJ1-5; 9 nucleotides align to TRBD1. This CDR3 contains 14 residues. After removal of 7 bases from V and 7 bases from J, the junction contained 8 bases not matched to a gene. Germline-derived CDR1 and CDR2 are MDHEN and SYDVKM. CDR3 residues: CASTPGTGRQPQHF. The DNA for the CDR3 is TGTGCCAGCACCCCCGGGACAGGGCGACAGCCCCAGCATTTT.

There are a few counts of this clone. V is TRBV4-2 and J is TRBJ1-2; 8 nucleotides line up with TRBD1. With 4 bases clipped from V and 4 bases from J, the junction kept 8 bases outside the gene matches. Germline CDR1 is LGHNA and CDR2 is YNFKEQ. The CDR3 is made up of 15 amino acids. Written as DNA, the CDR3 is TGTGCCAGCAGCCGTCAACAGGGGGAAAGCTATGGCTACACCTTC. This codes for CASSRQQGESYGYTF.

CDR3 sequence: CSVADYDKNIQYF. The CDR3 DNA follows: TGCAGCGTTGCCGACTATGACAAAAACATTCAGTACTTC. The V call is TRBV29-1, the J call TRBJ2-4; a weak D match, TRBD2 (5 bases). Germline V gives CDR1 SQVTM, CDR2 ANQGSEA. Trimming pared 4 bases from V and 3 bases from J, leaving 10 bases between. There are 13 residues in the CDR3.

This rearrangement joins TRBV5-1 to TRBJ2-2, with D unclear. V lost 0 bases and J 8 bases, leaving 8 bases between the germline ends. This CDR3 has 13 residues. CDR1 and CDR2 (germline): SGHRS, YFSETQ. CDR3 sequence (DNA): TGCGCCAGCAGCTTGGAAGTCTCAGGGGAGCTGTTTTTT. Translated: CASSLEVSGELFF. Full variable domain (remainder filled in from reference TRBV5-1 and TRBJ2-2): KAGVTQTPRYLIKTRGQQVTLSCSPISGHRSVSWYQQTPGQGLQFLFEYFSETQRNKGNFPGRFSGRQFSNSRSEMNVSTLELGDSALYLCASSLEVSGELFFGEGSRLTVL.

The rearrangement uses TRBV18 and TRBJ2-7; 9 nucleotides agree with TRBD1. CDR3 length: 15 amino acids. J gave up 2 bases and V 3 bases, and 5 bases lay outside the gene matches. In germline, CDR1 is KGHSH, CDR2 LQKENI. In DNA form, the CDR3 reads TGTGCCAGCTCACCTACCGGGACAGGGACCTACGAGCAGTACTTC. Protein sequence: CASSPTGTGTYEQYF. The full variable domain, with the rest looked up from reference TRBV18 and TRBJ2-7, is NAGVMQNPRHLVRRRGQEARLRCSPMKGHSHVYWYRQLPEEGLKFMVYLQKENIIDESGMPKERFSAEFPKEGPSILRIQQVVRGDSAAYFCASSPTGTGTYEQYFGPGTRLTVT.

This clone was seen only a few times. CDR3 sequence reads: CASSYSAGGSYEQYF. The CDR3 nucleotides read TGTGCCAGCAGTTATTCGGCGGGGGGCTCCTACGAGCAGTACTTC. The chain joins TRBV6-5 to TRBJ2-7; 8 positions agree with TRBD2. The CDR3 length is 15 residues. Germline V gene lookup returns CDR1 MNHEY and CDR2 SVGAGI. J gave up 0 bases and V 3 bases, and 4 bases lay outside the gene matches.